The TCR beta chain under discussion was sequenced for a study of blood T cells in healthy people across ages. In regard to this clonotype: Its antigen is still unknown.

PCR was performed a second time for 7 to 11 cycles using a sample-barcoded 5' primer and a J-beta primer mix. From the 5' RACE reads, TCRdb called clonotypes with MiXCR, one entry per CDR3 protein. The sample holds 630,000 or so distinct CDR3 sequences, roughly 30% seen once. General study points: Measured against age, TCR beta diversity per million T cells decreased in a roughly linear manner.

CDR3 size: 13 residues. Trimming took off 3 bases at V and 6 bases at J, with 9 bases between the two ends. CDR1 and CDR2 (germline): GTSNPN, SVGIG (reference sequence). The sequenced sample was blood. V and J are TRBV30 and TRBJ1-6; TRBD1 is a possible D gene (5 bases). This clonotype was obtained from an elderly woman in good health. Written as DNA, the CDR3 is TGTGCCTGGAGAGACAGTCTTAATTCACCCCTCCACTTT. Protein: CAWRDSLNSPLHF. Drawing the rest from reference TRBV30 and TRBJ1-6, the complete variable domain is SQTIHQWPATLVQPVGSPLSLECTVEGTSNPNLYWYRQAAGRGLQLLFYSVGIGQISSEVPQNLSASRPQDRQFILSSKKLLLSDSGFYLCAWRDSLNSPLHFGNGTRLTVT.